This TCR beta chain was profiled in a study of shared clonotypes between healthy human individuals. The overall study: Contributing individuals were a couple of females and three males aged 18 to 49. Study outcomes and limitations: Estimated clonotype richness was generally higher in naive than memory subsets.

Source study methods: In the immunoSEQ data, sequences were junction-only and lacked quality scores, so filtering differed. Clones were read by immunoSEQ multiplex PCR, and TCRdb kept only the in-frame ones, dropping some. D and trimming come from the DNA, and the V and J calls and clone size come from that table. The sample has about 2.2 million clones, around 93% seen once. CD45RO-negative, CCR7-selected cells formed the naive CD8 fraction, which excluded terminally differentiated effector memory CD45RA+ cells. Donation came from healthy HIV-negative adults that had no recent acute infections or vaccinations. Points on this clone: Its target is not known.

The ends lost 4 bases at V and 6 bases at J; junction bases unmatched: 5. The germline V gene has CDR1 MNHEY and CDR2 SMNVEV (reference sequence). The CDR3 consists of 13 residues. The chain employs TRBV27 and TRBJ1-2; 7 bases line up with TRBD1. Sequencing was performed on naive CD8+ T cells from PBMCs. The source is a man younger than 35 in good health. Some clones in this sample may be carry-over from other donors' samples. The CDR3 bases are TGTGCCAGCAGTTGGAAGGGGGCCCATGGCTACACCTTC. It codes for CASSWKGAHGYTF.